This T cell receptor beta chain was sequenced during a study of blood T cell repertoires in COVID-19. Sequenced by immunoSEQ multiplex PCR; TCRdb stores in-frame clones only, minus some. The table includes about 210,000 clones, 83% detected once. This CDR3 contains 13 residues. Germline CDR1 and CDR2: SGHRS and YFSETQ. V shed 6 bases and J 0 bases; nucleotides not matched to a gene: 2. This chain connects TRBV5-1 to TRBJ1-1; 7 bases are shared with TRBD1. The sequenced material came from peripheral blood. The TCR sequence derives from a woman aged 40-49 years with active or convalescent COVID-19. Here the CDR3 reads CASKGALNTEAFF. CDR3 in DNA: TGCGCCAGCAAGGGGGCTTTGAACACTGAAGCTTTCTTT.